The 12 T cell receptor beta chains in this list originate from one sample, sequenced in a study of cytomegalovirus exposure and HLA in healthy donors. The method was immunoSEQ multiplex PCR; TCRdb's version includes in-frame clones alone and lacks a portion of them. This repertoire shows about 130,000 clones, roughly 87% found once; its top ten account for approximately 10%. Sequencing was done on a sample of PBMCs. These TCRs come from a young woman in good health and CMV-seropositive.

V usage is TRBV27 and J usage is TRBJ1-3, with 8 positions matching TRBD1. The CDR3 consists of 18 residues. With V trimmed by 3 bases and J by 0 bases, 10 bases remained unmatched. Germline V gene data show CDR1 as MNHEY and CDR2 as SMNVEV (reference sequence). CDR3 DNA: TGTGCCAGCAGTTTGTCCGGGACAGGTACTCTCTCTGGAAACACCATATATTTT. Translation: CASSLSGTGTLSGNTIYF.

CDR3 nucleotide sequence: TGTGCCAGTACAACCCAAGGGGGGACAGGGGGTTTTATACCGATCTACGAGCAGTACTTC. The encoded protein is CASTTQGGTGGFIPIYEQYF. V gene TRBV28 combines with J gene TRBJ2-7, with 11 bases lining up with TRBD1. CDR1 is MDHEN and CDR2 is SYDVKM in the germline V gene. CDR3 length: 20 residues. Unmatched junction bases numbered 25, after V lost 9 bases and J lost 3 bases. Variable domain in full (rest from reference TRBV28 and TRBJ2-7): DVKVTQSSRYLVKRTGEKVFLECVQDMDHENMFWYRQDPGLGLRLIYFSYDVKMKEKGDIPEGYSVSREKKERFSLILESASTNQTSMYLCASTTQGGTGGFIPIYEQYFGPGTRLTVT.

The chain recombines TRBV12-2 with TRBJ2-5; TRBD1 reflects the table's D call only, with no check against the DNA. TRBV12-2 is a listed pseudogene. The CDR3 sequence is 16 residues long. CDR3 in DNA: TGTGCAAGTCGCTTAACTTCAGGGGTCGGACAAGAGACCCAGTACTTC. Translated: CASRLTSGVGQETQYF.

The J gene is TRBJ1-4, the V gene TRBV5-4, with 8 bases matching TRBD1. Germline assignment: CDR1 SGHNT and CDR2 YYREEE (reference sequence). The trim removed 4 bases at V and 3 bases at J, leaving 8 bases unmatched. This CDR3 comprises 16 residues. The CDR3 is CASSQGQGRANEKLFF. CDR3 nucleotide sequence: TGTGCCAGCAGCCAAGGACAGGGTCGGGCTAATGAAAAACTGTTTTTT.

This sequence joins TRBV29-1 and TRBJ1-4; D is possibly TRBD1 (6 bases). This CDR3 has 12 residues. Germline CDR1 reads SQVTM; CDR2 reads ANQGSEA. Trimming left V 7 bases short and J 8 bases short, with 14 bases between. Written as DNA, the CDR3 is TGCAGCGCCACAGGGTGGGACGAAAAACTGTTTTTT. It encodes CSATGWDEKLFF.

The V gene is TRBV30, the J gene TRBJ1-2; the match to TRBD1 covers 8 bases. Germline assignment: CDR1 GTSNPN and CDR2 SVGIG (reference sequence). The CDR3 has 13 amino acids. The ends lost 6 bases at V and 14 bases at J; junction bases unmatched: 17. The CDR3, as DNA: TGTGCCTGCAGAATGACAGGGGTGGTCCAGAAGACCTTC. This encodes CACRMTGVVQKTF.

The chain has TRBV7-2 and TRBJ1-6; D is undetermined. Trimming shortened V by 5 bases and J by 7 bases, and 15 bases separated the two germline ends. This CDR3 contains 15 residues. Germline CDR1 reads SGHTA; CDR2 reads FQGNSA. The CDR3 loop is CASSPRVPRNSPLHF. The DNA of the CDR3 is TGTGCCAGCAGCCCCCGGGTCCCCAGAAATTCACCCCTCCACTTT.

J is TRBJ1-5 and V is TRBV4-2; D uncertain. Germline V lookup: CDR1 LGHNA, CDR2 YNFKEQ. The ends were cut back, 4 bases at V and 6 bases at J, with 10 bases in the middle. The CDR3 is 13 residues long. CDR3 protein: CASSRGLIQPQHF. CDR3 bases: TGTGCCAGCAGCCGAGGTTTAATTCAGCCCCAGCATTTT.

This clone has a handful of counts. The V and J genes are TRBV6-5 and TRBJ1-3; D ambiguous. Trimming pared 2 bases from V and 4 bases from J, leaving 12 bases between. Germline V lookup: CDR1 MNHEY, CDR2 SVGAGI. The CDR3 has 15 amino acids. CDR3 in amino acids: CASSYDSSTGNTIYF. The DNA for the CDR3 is TGTGCCAGCAGTTACGACTCATCCACGGGAAACACCATATATTTT.

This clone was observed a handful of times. CDR3 residues: CASRNEGSDNQPQHF. For the CDR3, the DNA is TGTGCCAGCAGGAACGAGGGTTCGGATAATCAGCCCCAGCATTTT. The chain links TRBV2 to TRBJ1-5; no firm D call. From germline, CDR1 is SNHLY and CDR2 FYNNEI. V was shortened by 6 bases and J by 4 bases, with 16 bases between the two germline ends. CDR3 length equals 15 residues.

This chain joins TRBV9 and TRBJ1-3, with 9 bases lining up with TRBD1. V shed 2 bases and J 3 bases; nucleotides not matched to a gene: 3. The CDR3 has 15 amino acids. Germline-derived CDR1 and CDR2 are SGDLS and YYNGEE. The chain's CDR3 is CASSVGQGVGNTIYF. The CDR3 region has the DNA TGTGCCAGCAGCGTGGGACAGGGCGTTGGAAACACCATATATTTT.

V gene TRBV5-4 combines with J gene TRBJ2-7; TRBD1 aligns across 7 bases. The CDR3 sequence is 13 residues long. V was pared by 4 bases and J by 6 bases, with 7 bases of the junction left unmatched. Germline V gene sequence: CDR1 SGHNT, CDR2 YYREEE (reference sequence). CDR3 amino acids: CASSDGTAVEQYF. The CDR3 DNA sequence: TGTGCCAGCAGCGACGGGACAGCTGTCGAGCAGTACTTC.